This T cell receptor beta chain comes out of a study of T cells in Graves' hyperthyroidism and ophthalmopathy. Study observations and caveats: Appearing also in blood were most of the thyroid clonotypes expanded above 0.001. A 13 V-J model separated ophthalmopathy from stable hyperthyroidism. Before onset, by a median of around 6.4 months, the model predicted ophthalmopathy.

Researchers took RNA transcripts and amplified the TCR beta CDR3 regions from them. The study used the HTBI primer set for a first-round RT-PCR of the TCR CDR3. TCRdb reanalysed the multiplex PCR reads using MiXCR and keeps one entry per CDR3 protein. The sample includes around 600,000 distinct CDR3 sequences, about 14% of them seen just once. The CDR3 totals 15 residues. Losses at the gene ends were 6 bases for V and 5 bases for J; bases not matched to a gene: 11. Germline CDR1 SNHLY, CDR2 FYNNEI. Many counts were recorded for this clonotype. Its antigen remains unidentified. Sequencing input: blood. The TCR was taken from a woman aged 45-59 years with Graves' ophthalmopathy. V gene TRBV2 combines with J gene TRBJ2-3; TRBD2 matches at 7 bases. CDR3 loop: CASRILAAPRDTQYF. CDR3 nucleotides: TGTGCCAGCAGAATCCTAGCGGCCCCGAGAGATACGCAGTATTTT.